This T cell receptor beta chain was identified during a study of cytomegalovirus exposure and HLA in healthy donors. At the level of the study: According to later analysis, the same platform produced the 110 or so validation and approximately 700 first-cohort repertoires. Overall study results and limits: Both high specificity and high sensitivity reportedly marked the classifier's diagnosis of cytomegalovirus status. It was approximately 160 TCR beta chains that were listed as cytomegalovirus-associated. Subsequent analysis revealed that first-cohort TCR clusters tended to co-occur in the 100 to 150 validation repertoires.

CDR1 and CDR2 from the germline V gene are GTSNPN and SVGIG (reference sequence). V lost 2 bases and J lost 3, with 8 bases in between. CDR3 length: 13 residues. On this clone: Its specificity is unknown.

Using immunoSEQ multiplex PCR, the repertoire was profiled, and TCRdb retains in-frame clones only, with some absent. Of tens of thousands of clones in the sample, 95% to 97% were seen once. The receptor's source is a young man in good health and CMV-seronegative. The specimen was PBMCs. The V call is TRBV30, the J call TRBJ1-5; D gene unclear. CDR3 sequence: CAWSIAANQPQHF. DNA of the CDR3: TGTGCCTGGAGTATAGCAGCCAATCAGCCCCAGCATTTT.